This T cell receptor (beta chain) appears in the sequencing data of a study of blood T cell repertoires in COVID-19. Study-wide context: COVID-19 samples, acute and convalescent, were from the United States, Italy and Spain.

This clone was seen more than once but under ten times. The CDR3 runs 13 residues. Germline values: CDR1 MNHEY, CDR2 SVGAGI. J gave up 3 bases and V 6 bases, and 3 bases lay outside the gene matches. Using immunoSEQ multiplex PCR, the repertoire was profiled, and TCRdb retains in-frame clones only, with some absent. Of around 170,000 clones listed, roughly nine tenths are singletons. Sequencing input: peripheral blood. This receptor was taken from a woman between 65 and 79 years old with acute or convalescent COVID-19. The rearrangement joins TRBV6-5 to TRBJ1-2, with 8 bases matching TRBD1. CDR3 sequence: CASRGQAHYGYTF. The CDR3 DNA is TGTGCCAGCAGGGGACAGGCCCACTATGGCTACACCTTC.